This TCR beta chain was identified during a study of cytomegalovirus exposure and HLA in healthy donors. Study-level results: TCR beta V- and J-gene trimming, according to a later analysis, was linked to a missense DCLRE1C variant. Researchers left out some V segments, among them TRBV6-2 and TRBV6-3, as indistinguishable. Available immune exposure information was restricted to CMV serostatus only. Several top significant clusters appeared, in a later analysis, to be linked to common viral pathogens.

Remarks on this clone: Its antigen is unknown.

V was shortened by 11 bases and J by 2 bases, with 18 bases between the two germline ends. The germline CDR1 and CDR2 sequences are MNHEY and SVGAGI. CDR3 length: 14 residues. 60 Vbeta and 13 Jbeta primers were used in PCR. Only in-frame clones appear in the TCRdb table, and some are missing; sequencing was by immunoSEQ multiplex PCR. The sample lists about 160,000 clones, roughly 79% seen once, with approximately 6.8% in the top ten. This rearrangement joins TRBV6-5 to TRBJ2-5; D possibly corresponds to TRBD2 (6 bases). Sequencing was performed on PBMCs. This TCR came from a woman aged 35 to 49 in good health and CMV-seropositive. The CDR3 here is CAARGGGKQETQYF. For the CDR3, the DNA is TGTGCCGCCCGGGGAGGAGGGAAACAAGAGACCCAGTACTTC.